This is a list of T cell receptor beta chains from one sample in a study of cytomegalovirus exposure and HLA in healthy donors. Some clones are missing from TCRdb's copy, which holds only in-frame ones; the method was immunoSEQ multiplex PCR. The table includes under 200,000 clones, roughly four fifths detected once. The sequencing input was PBMCs. All receptors derive from a woman aged 45-59 years in good health and CMV-seropositive. Both conserved end residues are part of each CDR3. A D gene is named only where the DNA matches it firmly. Rows give clone size only sometimes, using once, few, many, or a class for an expanded clone.

v_gene: TRBV5-1; len: 13; d_gene: TRBD1; j_gene: TRBJ1-1; abundance: -; CDR3aa: CASSRQGDTEAFF; CDR3nt: TGCGCCAGCAGCCGACAGGGGGACACTGAAGCTTTCTTT
v_gene: TRBV29-1; len: 14; d_gene: -; j_gene: TRBJ1-1; abundance: -; CDR3aa: CSVAGGGTEAEAFF; CDR3nt: TGCAGCGTCGCGGGGGGGGGAACTGAAGCTGAAGCTTTCTTT
v_gene: TRBV7-7; len: 15; d_gene: TRBD1; j_gene: TRBJ1-1; abundance: -; CDR3aa: CASIPGQGADTEAFF; CDR3nt: TGTGCCAGCATCCCGGGACAGGGGGCGGACACTGAAGCTTTCTTT
v_gene: TRBV6-1; len: 12; d_gene: -; j_gene: TRBJ2-7; abundance: -; CDR3aa: CASSEDTPQQYF; CDR3nt: TGTGCCAGCAGTGAGGACACACCGCAGCAGTACTTC
v_gene: TRBV25-1; len: 14; d_gene: TRBD1; j_gene: TRBJ2-7; abundance: -; CDR3aa: CASSRTGTIYEQYF; CDR3nt: TGTGCCAGCAGCCGGACAGGGACAATCTACGAGCAGTACTTC
v_gene: TRBV11-2; len: 15; d_gene: -; j_gene: TRBJ1-1; abundance: once; CDR3aa: CASSLIGGVNTEAFF; CDR3nt: TGTGCCAGCAGCTTAATCGGAGGGGTGAACACTGAAGCTTTCTTT
v_gene: TRBV5-1; len: 14; d_gene: TRBD1; j_gene: TRBJ1-2; abundance: -; CDR3aa: CASSATGGAYGYTF; CDR3nt: TGCGCCAGCAGCGCTACAGGGGGGGCCTATGGCTACACCTTC
v_gene: TRBV18; len: 13; d_gene: TRBD1; j_gene: TRBJ1-2; abundance: -; CDR3aa: CASSPGQGYGYTF; CDR3nt: TGTGCCAGCTCACCTGGACAGGGGTATGGCTACACCTTC
v_gene: TRBV18; len: 15; d_gene: -; j_gene: TRBJ2-4; abundance: -; CDR3aa: CASSPPGQGKNIQYF; CDR3nt: TGTGCCAGCTCACCACCGGGCCAGGGGAAGAACATTCAGTACTTC
v_gene: TRBV29-1; len: 10; d_gene: TRBD1; j_gene: TRBJ1-2; abundance: few; CDR3aa: CSVGQGRNTF; CDR3nt: TGCAGCGTCGGACAGGGGAGGAACACCTTC
v_gene: TRBV5-1; len: 16; d_gene: TRBD1; j_gene: TRBJ2-5; abundance: -; CDR3aa: CASSLSSRGPAETQYF; CDR3nt: TGCGCCAGCAGCTTATCATCCAGGGGGCCCGCCGAGACCCAGTACTTC
v_gene: TRBV6-1; len: 12; d_gene: -; j_gene: TRBJ1-5; abundance: -; CDR3aa: CASSYGDQPQHF; CDR3nt: TGTGCCAGCAGCTACGGGGATCAGCCCCAGCATTTT
v_gene: TRBV7-8; len: 14; d_gene: -; j_gene: TRBJ2-1; abundance: -; CDR3aa: CASSLIRGGGEQFF; CDR3nt: TGTGCCAGCAGCTTAATCCGCGGGGGCGGTGAGCAGTTCTTC
v_gene: TRBV5-1; len: 13; d_gene: -; j_gene: TRBJ1-2; abundance: once; CDR3aa: CASGEQENYGYTF; CDR3nt: TGCGCCAGCGGCGAACAGGAAAACTATGGCTACACCTTC
v_gene: TRBV27; len: 14; d_gene: TRBD1; j_gene: TRBJ1-1; abundance: -; CDR3aa: CASSPGTANTEAFF; CDR3nt: TGTGCCAGCAGTCCGGGGACAGCGAACACTGAAGCTTTCTTT
v_gene: TRBV11-2; len: 13; d_gene: -; j_gene: TRBJ1-1; abundance: -; CDR3aa: CASSLTGDTEAFF; CDR3nt: TGTGCCAGCAGCTTAACCGGGGACACTGAAGCTTTCTTT
v_gene: TRBV6-6; len: 15; d_gene: -; j_gene: TRBJ1-6; abundance: -; CDR3aa: CASSRPDSHNSPLHF; CDR3nt: TGTGCCAGCAGCCGCCCGGACAGCCATAATTCACCCCTCCACTTT
v_gene: TRBV19; len: 15; d_gene: -; j_gene: TRBJ2-2; abundance: -; CDR3aa: CASSIDLRDTGELFF; CDR3nt: TGTGCCAGTAGTATAGATCTCAGGGACACCGGGGAGCTGTTTTTT
v_gene: TRBV5-1; len: 13; d_gene: TRBD1; j_gene: TRBJ2-7; abundance: -; CDR3aa: CASRWTGDHEQYF; CDR3nt: TGCGCCAGCAGATGGACAGGGGACCACGAGCAGTACTTC
v_gene: TRBV4-1; len: 16; d_gene: -; j_gene: TRBJ1-4; abundance: few; CDR3aa: CASSQDPDPPLRVLFF; CDR3nt: TGCGCCAGCAGCCAAGATCCCGACCCCCCCTTGAGGGTTCTGTTTTTT
v_gene: TRBV5-4; len: 16; d_gene: TRBD1; j_gene: TRBJ1-1; abundance: -; CDR3aa: CASSPTQGAKNTEAFF; CDR3nt: TGTGCCAGCAGTCCTACTCAGGGGGCGAAGAACACTGAAGCTTTCTTT
v_gene: TRBV7-2; len: 15; d_gene: -; j_gene: TRBJ2-1; abundance: -; CDR3aa: CASSLEGAVYNEQFF; CDR3nt: TGTGCCAGCAGCTTAGAAGGGGCGGTATACAATGAGCAGTTCTTC
v_gene: TRBV10-2; len: 14; d_gene: TRBD1; j_gene: TRBJ2-5; abundance: -; CDR3aa: CASRQQGVVETQYF; CDR3nt: TGCGCCAGCCGGCAACAGGGGGTAGTAGAGACCCAGTACTTC
v_gene: TRBV30; len: 13; d_gene: -; j_gene: TRBJ2-7; abundance: -; CDR3aa: CAWSAGDAYEQYF; CDR3nt: TGTGCCTGGAGTGCGGGTGACGCCTACGAGCAGTACTTC
v_gene: TRBV4-1; len: 14; d_gene: -; j_gene: TRBJ2-1; abundance: once; CDR3aa: CASSQESDSVGQFF; CDR3nt: TGCGCCAGCAGCCAAGAATCAGACTCAGTGGGGCAGTTCTTC
v_gene: TRBV5-1; len: 13; d_gene: -; j_gene: TRBJ1-2; abundance: -; CDR3aa: CATSTGPTYGYTF; CDR3nt: TGCGCCACCTCCACAGGACCCACCTATGGCTACACCTTC
v_gene: TRBV2; len: 15; d_gene: -; j_gene: TRBJ2-7; abundance: -; CDR3aa: CASSGQTSGSYEQYF; CDR3nt: TGTGCCAGCAGTGGACAGACTAGTGGGTCCTACGAGCAGTACTTC
v_gene: TRBV9; len: 14; d_gene: -; j_gene: TRBJ1-1; abundance: -; CDR3aa: CASSVVAENTEAFF; CDR3nt: TGTGCCAGCAGCGTAGTGGCAGAGAACACTGAAGCTTTCTTT
v_gene: TRBV6-5; len: 15; d_gene: TRBD1; j_gene: TRBJ2-4; abundance: -; CDR3aa: CASSYSRTGKNIQYF; CDR3nt: TGTGCCAGCAGTTACTCGAGGACAGGAAAAAACATTCAGTACTTC
v_gene: TRBV11-1; len: 13; d_gene: -; j_gene: TRBJ2-1; abundance: -; CDR3aa: CASNYAGYNEQFF; CDR3nt: TGTGCCAGCAACTACGCGGGGTACAATGAGCAGTTCTTC
v_gene: TRBV4-2; len: 13; d_gene: -; j_gene: TRBJ2-7; abundance: -; CDR3aa: CASSQVVGVEQYF; CDR3nt: TGTGCCAGCAGCCAAGTTGTCGGGGTCGAGCAGTACTTC
v_gene: TRBV11-3; len: 13; d_gene: -; j_gene: TRBJ1-1; abundance: -; CDR3aa: CASSFSRNTEAFF; CDR3nt: TGTGCCAGCAGCTTTAGTCGGAACACTGAAGCTTTCTTT
v_gene: TRBV5-8; len: 16; d_gene: -; j_gene: TRBJ2-3; abundance: -; CDR3aa: CASSPGSIVGTDTQYF; CDR3nt: TGTGCCAGCAGCCCCGGGTCCATCGTGGGCACAGATACGCAGTATTTT
v_gene: TRBV5-1; len: 14; d_gene: -; j_gene: TRBJ1-1; abundance: -; CDR3aa: CASSLVGSHTEAFF; CDR3nt: TGCGCCAGCAGCTTAGTCGGGTCCCACACTGAAGCTTTCTTT
v_gene: TRBV29-1; len: 12; d_gene: -; j_gene: TRBJ1-5; abundance: once; CDR3aa: CSAGGRDQPQHF; CDR3nt: TGCAGCGCTGGGGGCAGGGATCAGCCCCAGCATTTT
v_gene: TRBV5-1; len: 16; d_gene: TRBD1; j_gene: TRBJ2-2; abundance: -; CDR3aa: CASSRAGGASTGELFF; CDR3nt: TGCGCCAGCAGCCGAGCAGGGGGTGCTTCGACCGGGGAGCTGTTTTTT
v_gene: TRBV6-1; len: 14; d_gene: -; j_gene: TRBJ1-2; abundance: -; CDR3aa: CASSTEGGGTGYTF; CDR3nt: TGTGCCAGCAGCACCGAGGGGGGAGGGACTGGCTACACCTTC
v_gene: TRBV13; len: 14; d_gene: -; j_gene: TRBJ1-1; abundance: -; CDR3aa: CASSQGSVSTEAFF; CDR3nt: TGTGCCAGCAGTCAGGGGTCCGTGAGCACTGAAGCTTTCTTT
v_gene: TRBV2; len: 12; d_gene: -; j_gene: TRBJ2-5; abundance: -; CDR3aa: CASSYSRETQYF; CDR3nt: TGTGCCAGCAGTTATTCCCGAGAGACCCAGTACTTC
v_gene: TRBV6-1; len: 16; d_gene: TRBD2; j_gene: TRBJ2-3; abundance: -; CDR3aa: CASSGLAGGYTDTQYF; CDR3nt: TGTGCCAGCAGTGGACTAGCGGGGGGATACACAGATACGCAGTATTTT
v_gene: TRBV6-5; len: 15; d_gene: -; j_gene: TRBJ1-2; abundance: -; CDR3aa: CASSYNPGKDYGYTF; CDR3nt: TGTGCCAGCAGTTACAATCCGGGGAAGGACTATGGCTACACCTTC
v_gene: TRBV2; len: 14; d_gene: TRBD1; j_gene: TRBJ1-3; abundance: -; CDR3aa: CASSGQGPGNTIYF; CDR3nt: TGTGCCAGCAGTGGACAGGGCCCTGGAAACACCATATATTTT
v_gene: TRBV13; len: 15; d_gene: TRBD1; j_gene: TRBJ2-5; abundance: -; CDR3aa: CASSHSTGVGETQYF; CDR3nt: TGTGCCAGCAGCCACTCGACAGGGGTGGGCGAGACCCAGTACTTC
v_gene: TRBV4-1; len: 15; d_gene: -; j_gene: TRBJ1-4; abundance: -; CDR3aa: CASSQGEADWEKLFF; CDR3nt: TGCGCCAGCAGCCAAGGTGAGGCGGATTGGGAAAAACTGTTTTTT
v_gene: TRBV6-1; len: 14; d_gene: TRBD2; j_gene: TRBJ2-3; abundance: -; CDR3aa: CAAREGLGTDTQYF; CDR3nt: TGTGCCGCCAGGGAGGGGCTTGGCACAGATACGCAGTATTTT
v_gene: TRBV2; len: 12; d_gene: -; j_gene: TRBJ2-7; abundance: few; CDR3aa: CASSGERGQQYF; CDR3nt: TGTGCCAGCAGTGGGGAAAGGGGCCAGCAGTACTTC
v_gene: TRBV11-2; len: 15; d_gene: TRBD2; j_gene: TRBJ2-5; abundance: -; CDR3aa: CASSRGTSGEETQYF; CDR3nt: TGTGCCAGCAGCCGCGGGACTAGCGGGGAAGAGACCCAGTACTTC
v_gene: TRBV6-4; len: 14; d_gene: TRBD1; j_gene: TRBJ2-7; abundance: -; CDR3aa: CASSADRGSYEQYF; CDR3nt: TGTGCCAGCAGCGCTGACAGGGGCTCCTACGAGCAGTACTTC
v_gene: TRBV5-1; len: 16; d_gene: TRBD2; j_gene: TRBJ2-3; abundance: -; CDR3aa: CASQAPLAGGVDTQYF; CDR3nt: TGCGCCAGCCAAGCCCCACTAGCGGGGGGAGTAGATACGCAGTATTTT
v_gene: TRBV7-8; len: 17; d_gene: TRBD1; j_gene: TRBJ1-2; abundance: -; CDR3aa: CASSLVGGQEFNYGYTF; CDR3nt: TGTGCCAGCAGCTTAGTTGGGGGACAGGAGTTTAACTATGGCTACACCTTC
v_gene: TRBV7-9; len: 16; d_gene: TRBD1; j_gene: TRBJ1-3; abundance: -; CDR3aa: CASSLLQGTSGNTIYF; CDR3nt: TGTGCCAGCAGCTTACTACAGGGGACCTCTGGAAACACCATATATTTT
v_gene: TRBV5-4; len: 15; d_gene: TRBD1; j_gene: TRBJ1-6; abundance: -; CDR3aa: CASSLKTGGPSPLHF; CDR3nt: TGTGCCAGCAGCTTGAAGACAGGGGGCCCTTCACCCCTCCACTTT
v_gene: TRBV5-4; len: 15; d_gene: TRBD1; j_gene: TRBJ2-2; abundance: -; CDR3aa: CASSTRQGNTGELFF; CDR3nt: TGTGCCAGCAGCACCCGACAGGGTAACACCGGGGAGCTGTTTTTT